The 20 T cell receptor beta chains in this list originate from one sample, sequenced in a study of Ad26.COV2.S vaccination and SARS-CoV-2 variants. TCRdb's copy holds only in-frame clones and misses some; the assay was immunoSEQ multiplex PCR. This table has roughly 680,000 clones, about 89% appearing once. Regarding treatment: about 20 received Ad26.COV2.S at low or high dose, single or two shots; five or six received placebo; per-sample allocation not given. Collection of the samples took place on day 63 after the first injection of vaccine or placebo. Sequenced here: peripheral blood, sampled in a trial of Ad26.COV2.S vaccine versus placebo. These TCRs come from a person between 18 and 65 years old who received the Ad26.COV2.S COVID-19 vaccine or a placebo.

The gene calls are TRBV10-2 and TRBJ2-1, with D unresolved. Trimming shortened V by 7 bases and J by 0 bases, and 13 bases separated the two germline ends. The CDR3 loop spans 15 amino acids. Germline CDR1 and CDR2: WSHSY and SAAADI. The CDR3 reads CASIPDRLSYNEQFF. The CDR3 nucleotides read TGCGCCAGCATCCCCGACCGACTCTCCTACAATGAGCAGTTCTTC.

The chain joins TRBV19 to TRBJ2-7; either TRBD1 or TRBD2 may fit D (6 bases each). Germline-derived CDR1 and CDR2 are LNHDA and SQIVND (reference sequence). CDR3 length equals 13 residues. Trimming removed 5 bases at V and 6 bases at J, with 14 bases between. CDR3 in DNA: TGTGCCAGTAGTTACCCGGGGGCGAGCGAGCAGTACTTC. It yields the protein CASSYPGASEQYF.

This chain joins TRBV24-1 and TRBJ2-1; 13 positions match TRBD2. CDR3 length: 17 residues. The J segment lost 3 bases and the V segment lost 4 bases, leaving 5 bases of the junction unmatched. Germline V CDR1 and CDR2: KGHDR, SFDVKD. As DNA, the CDR3 is TGTGCCACCAGTGACCCCGGGACTAGCGGGAACTACAATGAGCAGTTCTTC. Protein sequence: CATSDPGTSGNYNEQFF.

V is TRBV27 and J is TRBJ2-1, with 14 bases fitting TRBD2. V gave up 0 bases and J gave up 6 bases; unmatched junction bases: 13. Germline CDR1 MNHEY, CDR2 SMNVEV (reference sequence). CDR3 length: 20 residues. CDR3 in amino acids: CASSLSKVAGTSGRGNEQFF. The CDR3 nucleotides are TGTGCCAGCAGTTTATCAAAGGTAGCAGGGACTAGCGGGAGAGGCAATGAGCAGTTCTTC.

V usage is TRBV12-5 and J usage is TRBJ1-2, with D possibly being TRBD1 (5 bases). V lost 0 bases and J 14 bases, leaving 10 bases between the germline ends. Looked up from germline, CDR1 is LGHNT and CDR2 is FRNRAP. The CDR3 sequence is 11 residues long. The CDR3 bases are TGTGCTAGTGGTTTGGTGGGACCCAATACCTTC. Protein product: CASGLVGPNTF.

This clone was detected once. The rearrangement joins TRBV6-6 to TRBJ1-4, with 7 bases fitting TRBD1. CDR1 is MNHNY and CDR2 is SVGAGI in the germline V gene (reference sequence). The CDR3 spans 14 residues. The junction had 11 bases not matched to a gene; V was cut back by 8 bases and J by 8 bases. This CDR3 reads CASRNADREEKLFF. CDR3 coding DNA: TGTGCCAGCCGAAACGCCGACAGGGAGGAAAAACTGTTTTTT.

The V call is TRBV29-1, the J call TRBJ1-1; possibly TRBD1 for D (5 bases). Germline CDR1 SQVTM, CDR2 ANQGSEA. V lost 6 bases, J lost 6 bases, and 11 bases lay in between. This CDR3 has 11 amino acids. The CDR3 region is CSVFTGAEAFF. As DNA, the CDR3 is TGCAGCGTATTCACGGGGGCTGAAGCTTTCTTT.

V is TRBV24-1 and J is TRBJ2-1, with TRBD2 identical over 7 bases. V lost 10 bases to trimming and J lost 2 bases; unmatched junction nucleotides: 28. Germline CDR1 is KGHDR and CDR2 is SFDVKD. The CDR3 is 21 residues long. The CDR3 DNA reads as TGTGCCACACCGACCCGTCGGGCTCACCCGGCGTGCGGGGGTCCCTACAATGAGCAGTTCTTC. It is translated as CATPTRRAHPACGGPYNEQFF.

This sequence joins TRBV30 and TRBJ1-2, with D tentatively TRBD1 (6 bases). From germline, CDR1 is GTSNPN and CDR2 SVGIG (reference sequence). V was shortened by 2 bases and J by 4 bases, with 11 bases between the two germline ends. The CDR3 has 13 amino acids. The CDR3 DNA is TGTGCCTGGAGTACTCAGGGGTTCTATGGCTACACCTTC. It is translated as CAWSTQGFYGYTF.

V and J are TRBV30 and TRBJ1-5; D is possibly TRBD1 (6 bases). CDR1 is GTSNPN, CDR2 SVGIG, per germline (reference sequence). V lost 0 bases and J 5 bases, leaving 8 bases between the germline ends. This CDR3 is built from 13 residues. DNA for the CDR3: TGTGCCTGGAGTGTACAGGGATATCAGCCCCAGCATTTT. It encodes CAWSVQGYQPQHF.

The chain employs TRBV13 and TRBJ2-1, with D hard to call. Germline V gene data show CDR1 as PRHDT and CDR2 as FYEKMQ (reference sequence). V lost 2 bases, J lost 15 bases, and 11 bases lay in between. CDR3 size: 11 residues. The CDR3 loop reads CASSLRSVGFF. CDR3 nucleotides: TGTGCCAGCAGCTTACGCTCGGTGGGGTTCTTC.

This sequence joins TRBV2 and TRBJ1-1; D call uncertain. The CDR3 has 14 amino acids. CDR1 and CDR2 from the germline V gene are SNHLY and FYNNEI. Trimming left V 6 bases short and J 1 base short, with 12 bases between. CDR3 DNA: TGTGCCAGCAGCCAGACTACTACGAACACTGAAGCTTTCTTT. Translated: CASSQTTTNTEAFF.

This clone was counted only a few times. The chain carries TRBV11-2 and TRBJ2-7, with a possible D match to TRBD2 (6 bases). CDR3 length equals 16 residues. The V end lost 5 bases, the J end lost 2 bases, and 19 bases lay between the germline ends. In germline, CDR1 is SGHAT, CDR2 FQNNGV. The CDR3 DNA reads as TGTGCCAGCAGCCCCCTCGGGGGAGGAGGCCCCTACGAGCAGTACTTC. This translates into CASSPLGGGGPYEQYF.

This clone occurred once. The chain couples TRBV5-1 to TRBJ1-6; 7 nucleotides agree with TRBD1. Germline assignment: CDR1 SGHRS and CDR2 YFSETQ. Unmatched junction bases numbered 4, after V lost 5 bases and J lost 5 bases. The CDR3 has 14 amino acids. CDR3: CASRIGTDNSPLHF. The CDR3 region has the DNA TGCGCCAGCAGAATAGGGACAGATAATTCACCCCTCCACTTT.

The V gene is TRBV11-3, the J gene TRBJ2-1; D is uncertain. Germline V gene sequence: CDR1 SGHNT, CDR2 YENEEA. Trimming shortened V by 2 bases and J by 5 bases, and 7 bases separated the two germline ends. This CDR3 is 13 amino acids long. CDR3 coding DNA: TGTGCCAGCAGCTTAACCCTCCACAATGAGCAGTTCTTC. Protein: CASSLTLHNEQFF.

The chain recombines TRBV25-1 with TRBJ1-1; D is uncertain. With 8 bases removed from V and 4 bases from J, the gap between germline ends came to 14 bases. Germline CDR1 is MGHDK and CDR2 is SYGVNS. This CDR3 comprises 13 residues. This CDR3 reads CASAPGSGTEAFF. Here the CDR3 DNA reads TGTGCCAGCGCCCCGGGTTCGGGCACTGAAGCTTTCTTT.

V is TRBV4-2 and J is TRBJ1-1; D remains unclear. The V and J ends lost 3 bases and 2 bases respectively, with 19 bases between them. Looked up from germline, CDR1 is LGHNA and CDR2 is YNFKEQ. This CDR3 has 17 residues. CDR3 nucleotide sequence: TGTGCCAGCAGCCAGGTATACTCCTGGACGGACAACACTGAAGCTTTCTTT. Amino acid sequence: CASSQVYSWTDNTEAFF.

The chain has TRBV18 and TRBJ2-5, with TRBD1 identical over 8 bases. CDR1 and CDR2 (germline): KGHSH, LQKENI. This CDR3 has 14 amino acids. Losses at the gene ends were 3 bases for V and 5 bases for J; bases not matched to a gene: 5. The CDR3 DNA reads TGTGCCAGCTCACCGGGACAGGTGCGTGAGACCCAGTACTTC. Encoded protein: CASSPGQVRETQYF. The entire variable domain, with the rest obtained from reference TRBV18 and TRBJ2-5, is as follows: NAGVMQNPRHLVRRRGQEARLRCSPMKGHSHVYWYRQLPEEGLKFMVYLQKENIIDESGMPKERFSAEFPKEGPSILRIQQVVRGDSAAYFCASSPGQVRETQYFGPGTRLLVL.

The V and J genes are TRBV11-2 and TRBJ1-2; D might be TRBD1 (6 bases). The germline V gene has CDR1 SGHAT and CDR2 FQNNGV. The V end lost 0 bases, the J end lost 2 bases, and 7 bases lay between the germline ends. The CDR3 is 14 amino acids. Here the CDR3 reads CASSLEGTNYGYTF. The CDR3 DNA reads TGTGCCAGCAGCTTAGAGGGGACAAACTATGGCTACACCTTC.

This chain connects TRBV6-5 to TRBJ1-2; D remains unclear. Trimming pared 8 bases from V and 6 bases from J, leaving 13 bases between. The CDR3 has 12 amino acids. Germline assignment: CDR1 MNHEY and CDR2 SVGAGI. CDR3 in DNA: TGTGCCAGCGTGACGGCCTATGATGGCTACACCTTC. Its protein is CASVTAYDGYTF.